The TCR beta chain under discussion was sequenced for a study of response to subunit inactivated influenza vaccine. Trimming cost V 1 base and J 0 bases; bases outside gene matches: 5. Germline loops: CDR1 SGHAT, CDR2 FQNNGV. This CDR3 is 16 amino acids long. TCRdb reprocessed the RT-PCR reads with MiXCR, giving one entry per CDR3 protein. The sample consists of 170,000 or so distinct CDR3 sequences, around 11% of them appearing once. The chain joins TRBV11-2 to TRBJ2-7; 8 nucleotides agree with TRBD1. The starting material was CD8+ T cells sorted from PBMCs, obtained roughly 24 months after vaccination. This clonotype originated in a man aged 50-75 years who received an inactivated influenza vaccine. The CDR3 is CASSLGLGTGSYEQYF. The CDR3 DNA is TGTGCCAGCAGCTTAGGATTGGGGACAGGCTCCTACGAGCAGTACTTC.